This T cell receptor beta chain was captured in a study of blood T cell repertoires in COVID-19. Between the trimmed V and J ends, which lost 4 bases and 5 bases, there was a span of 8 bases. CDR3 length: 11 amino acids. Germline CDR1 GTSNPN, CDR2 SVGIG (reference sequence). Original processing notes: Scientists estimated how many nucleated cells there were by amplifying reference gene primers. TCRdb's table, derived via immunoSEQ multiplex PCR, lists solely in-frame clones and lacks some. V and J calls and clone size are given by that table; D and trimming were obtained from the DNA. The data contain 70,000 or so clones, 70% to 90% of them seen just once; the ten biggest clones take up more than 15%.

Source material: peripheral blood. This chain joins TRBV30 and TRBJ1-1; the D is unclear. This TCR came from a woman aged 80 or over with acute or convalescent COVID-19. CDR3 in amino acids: CAWIRGTEAFF. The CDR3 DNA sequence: TGTGCCTGGATAAGAGGGACTGAAGCTTTCTTT.